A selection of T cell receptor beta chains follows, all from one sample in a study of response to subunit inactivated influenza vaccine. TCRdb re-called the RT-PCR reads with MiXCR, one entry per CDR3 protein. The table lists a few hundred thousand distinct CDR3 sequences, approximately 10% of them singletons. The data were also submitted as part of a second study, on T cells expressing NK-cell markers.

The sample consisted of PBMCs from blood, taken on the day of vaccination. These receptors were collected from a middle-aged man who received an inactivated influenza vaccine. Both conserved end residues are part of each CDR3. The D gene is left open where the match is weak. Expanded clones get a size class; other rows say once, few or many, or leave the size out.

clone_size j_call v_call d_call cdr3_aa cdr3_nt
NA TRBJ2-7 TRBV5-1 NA CASSLASGFEQYF TGCGCCAGCAGCTTGGCCTCTGGGTTTGAGCAGTACTTC
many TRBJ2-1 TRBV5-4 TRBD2 CASSLVLWGLAGGYNEQFF TGTGCCAGCAGCTTGGTTCTTTGGGGACTAGCGGGGGGTTACAATGAGCAGTTCTTC
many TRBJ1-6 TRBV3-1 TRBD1 CASRGQGVFPLHF TGTGCCAGCAGGGGACAGGGTGTTTTTCCCCTCCACTTT
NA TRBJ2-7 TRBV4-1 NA CASNQEGVGQYF TGCGCCAGCAACCAAGAAGGGGTAGGACAGTACTTC
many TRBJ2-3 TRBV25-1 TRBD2 CASSDGVAGGDTDTQYF TGTGCCAGCAGTGACGGGGTAGCGGGGGGGGACACAGATACGCAGTATTTT
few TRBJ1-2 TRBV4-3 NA CASSPWDGGNYGYTF TGCGCCAGCAGCCCCTGGGACGGAGGGAACTATGGCTACACCTTC
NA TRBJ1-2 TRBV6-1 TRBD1 CASVQDRVSYGYSF TGTGCCAGCGTACAGGACAGGGTATCCTATGGCTACTCCTTC
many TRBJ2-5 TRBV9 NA CASSVGTWQGTQYF TGTGCCAGCAGCGTAGGGACTTGGCAAGGTACCCAGTACTTC
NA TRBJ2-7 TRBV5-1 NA CASSSTGHYEQYF TGCGCCAGCAGCTCTACAGGGCACTACGAGCAGTACTTC
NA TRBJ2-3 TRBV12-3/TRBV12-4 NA CASSLPGSGGPGDTQYF TGTGCCAGCAGTTTACCTGGCTCCGGAGGGCCGGGGGATACGCAGTATTTT
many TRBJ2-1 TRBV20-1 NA CSARVGTAYNEQFF TGCAGTGCTAGAGTTGGGACGGCCTACAATGAGCAGTTCTTC
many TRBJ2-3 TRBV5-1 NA CASSLDRTDTQYF TGTGCCAGCAGCTTAGACCGCACAGATACGCAGTATTTT
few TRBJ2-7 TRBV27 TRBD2 CASKRLAGGLSYEQYF TGTGCCAGCAAACGTCTAGCGGGGGGTCTCTCCTACGAGCAGTACTTC
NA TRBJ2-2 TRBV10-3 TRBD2 CAIGPSGGLNTGELFF TGTGCCATCGGGCCTAGCGGGGGGTTGAACACCGGGGAGCTGTTTTTT
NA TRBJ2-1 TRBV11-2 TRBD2 CVSSPRTSGDNEQFF TGTGTCAGCAGCCCGCGGACTAGCGGGGACAATGAGCAGTTCTTC
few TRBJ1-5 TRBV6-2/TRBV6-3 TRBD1 CASRTGQSNQPQHF TGTGCCAGCAGAACGGGACAGAGCAATCAGCCCCAGCATTTT
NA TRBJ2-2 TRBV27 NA CASSSDDWGELFF TGTGCCAGCAGTTCAGACGATTGGGGGGAGCTGTTTTTT
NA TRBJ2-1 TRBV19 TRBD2 CASSIGWRGRASYNEQFF TGTGCCAGTAGTATAGGATGGCGAGGGAGGGCCTCCTACAATGAGCAGTTCTTC
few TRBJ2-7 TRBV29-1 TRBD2 CSVRGLAGPSYEQYF TGCAGCGTGAGGGGACTAGCGGGTCCCTCCTACGAGCAGTACTTC
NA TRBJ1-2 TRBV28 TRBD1 CASSFDRGISYTF TGTGCCAGCAGTTTCGACAGGGGTATTAGCTACACCTTC
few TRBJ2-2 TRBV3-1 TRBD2 CASTSSGGTGELFF TGTGCCAGCACATCTAGCGGGGGCACCGGGGAGCTGTTTTTT
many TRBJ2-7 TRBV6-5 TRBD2 CASSYSTLAGWEQYF TGTGCCAGCAGTTACTCGACCCTAGCGGGGTGGGAGCAGTACTTC
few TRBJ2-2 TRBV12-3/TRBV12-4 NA CASSLGALVGTGELFF TGTGCCAGCAGCCTGGGAGCCTTGGTAGGCACCGGGGAGCTGTTTTTT
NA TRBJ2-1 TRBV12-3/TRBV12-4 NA CASRGGGDYNEQFF TGTGCCAGCAGGGGGGGCGGGGACTACAATGAGCAGTTCTTC
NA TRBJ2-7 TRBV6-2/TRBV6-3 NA CASSYWKPSYEQYF TGTGCCAGCAGTTATTGGAAGCCCTCCTACGAGCAGTACTTC
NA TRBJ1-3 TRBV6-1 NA CASSRQQSSGNTIYF TGTGCCAGCAGTCGACAGCAAAGCTCTGGAAACACCATATATTTT
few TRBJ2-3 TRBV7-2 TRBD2 CASSKSGRWATDTQYF TGTGCCAGCAGCAAAAGCGGGAGATGGGCCACAGATACGCAGTATTTT
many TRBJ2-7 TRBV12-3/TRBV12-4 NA CASSLSSPDYEQYF TGTGCCAGCAGTTTATCCTCACCGGACTACGAGCAGTACTTC
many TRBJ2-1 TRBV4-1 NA CASSQEPEAYNEQFF TGCGCCAGCAGCCAAGAGCCAGAAGCCTACAATGAGCAGTTCTTC
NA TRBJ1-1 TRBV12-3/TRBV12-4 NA CASSLWQGPNTEAFF TGTGCCAGCAGTTTATGGCAGGGGCCAAACACTGAAGCTTTCTTT
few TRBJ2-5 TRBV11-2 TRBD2 CASSLKLAGGLRETQYF TGTGCCAGCAGCTTAAAACTAGCGGGGGGGCTCCGGGAGACCCAGTACTTC
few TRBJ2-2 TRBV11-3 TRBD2 CASSSRVSGRNTGELFF TGTGCCAGCAGCTCAAGGGTTAGCGGGAGGAACACCGGGGAGCTGTTTTTT
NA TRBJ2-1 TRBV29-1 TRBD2 CSVGLAEASYNEQFF TGCAGCGTTGGGCTAGCGGAAGCATCCTACAATGAGCAGTTCTTC
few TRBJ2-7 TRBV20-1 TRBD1 CSAREGGQGFYRPYEQYF TGCAGTGCTAGGGAAGGGGGACAGGGCTTCTATCGCCCCTACGAGCAGTACTTC
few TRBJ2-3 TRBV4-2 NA CASSQDGADTDTQYF TGTGCCAGCAGCCAAGATGGGGCGGACACAGATACGCAGTATTTT
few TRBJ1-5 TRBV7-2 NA CASSLDGPQHF TGTGCCAGCAGCTTAGATGGGCCCCAGCATTTT
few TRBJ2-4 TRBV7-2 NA CASSLGERQNQYF TGTGCCAGCAGCTTAGGGGAGAGGCAGAATCAGTACTTC
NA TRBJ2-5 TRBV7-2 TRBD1 CASSFRTGFRETQYF TGTGCCAGCAGCTTCAGGACAGGGTTTCGGGAGACCCAGTACTTC
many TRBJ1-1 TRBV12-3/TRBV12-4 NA CASSSGTLNTEAFF TGTGCCAGCAGTTCCGGGACACTGAACACTGAAGCTTTCTTT
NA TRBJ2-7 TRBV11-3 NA CASSAGVEQYF TGTGCCAGCAGCGCAGGGGTCGAGCAGTACTTC
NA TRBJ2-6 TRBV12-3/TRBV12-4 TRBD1 CASSSGTGSTSGANVLTF TGTGCCAGCAGTTCAGGGACAGGCTCCACCTCTGGGGCCAACGTCCTGACTTTC
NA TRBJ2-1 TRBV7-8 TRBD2 CASSLLAGGAHNEQFF TGTGCCAGCAGCCTGCTAGCGGGAGGGGCCCACAATGAGCAGTTCTTC
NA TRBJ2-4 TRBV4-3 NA CASSQTVAKNIQYF TGCGCCAGCAGCCAGACTGTAGCCAAAAACATTCAGTACTTC
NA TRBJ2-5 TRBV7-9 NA CASSLAGMEETQYF TGTGCCAGCAGCTTAGCGGGAATGGAAGAGACCCAGTACTTC
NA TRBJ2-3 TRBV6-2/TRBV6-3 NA CASSYGQPSTDTQYF TGTGCCAGCAGTTACGGACAGCCCAGCACAGATACGCAGTATTTT